A selection of T cell receptor beta chains follows, all from one sample in a study of cytomegalovirus exposure and HLA in healthy donors. Only in-frame clones appear in the TCRdb table, and some are missing; sequencing was by immunoSEQ multiplex PCR. The sample includes under 200,000 clones, over 75% of them seen just once. Sequenced material: PBMCs. All receptors derive from a woman in her forties or fifties in good health and CMV-seronegative. Each CDR3 is given with its conserved first and last residue. The order of the fields is J gene, V gene, D gene, clone size, CDR3 protein, CDR3 DNA. A D gene is named only where the DNA matches it firmly. Rows may omit the clone size; those that give it use once, few, many or a size class.

>TRBJ1-2|TRBV30|.|once
CAWSSQPGNGYTF
TGTGCCTGGAGTTCCCAACCAGGGAATGGCTACACCTTC
>TRBJ1-2|TRBV7-6|TRBD1|.
CASSLGQGGYGYTF
TGTGCCAGCAGCTTGGGACAGGGTGGCTATGGCTACACCTTC
>TRBJ2-7|TRBV30|TRBD1|.
CAWTNKGQGRHYEQYF
TGTGCCTGGACCAACAAAGGACAGGGGCGGCACTACGAGCAGTACTTC
>TRBJ2-5|TRBV5-1|.|.
CASSLRGAKLETQYF
TGCGCCAGCAGCTTACGGGGGGCTAAGTTGGAGACCCAGTACTTC
>TRBJ2-5|TRBV9|TRBD2|once
CASSPGGAGGYQETQYF
TGTGCCAGCAGCCCTGGGGGGGCGGGAGGTTACCAAGAGACCCAGTACTTC
>TRBJ2-7|TRBV19|TRBD2|once
CASSIARLAGGIYEQYF
TGTGCCAGTAGTATAGCCCGACTAGCGGGAGGGATCTACGAGCAGTACTTC
>TRBJ2-3|TRBV6-1|.|.
CASRNSATDTQYF
TGTGCCAGCAGGAACAGTGCGACAGATACGCAGTATTTT
>TRBJ1-5|TRBV14|TRBD1|.
CASSPGTGVGNQPQHF
TGTGCCAGCAGCCCAGGGACAGGGGTTGGCAATCAGCCCCAGCATTTT
>TRBJ2-7|TRBV2|TRBD2|.
CASSEVGLPEQYF
TGTGCCAGCAGTGAAGTGGGACTACCAGAGCAGTACTTC
>TRBJ2-5|TRBV7-8|TRBD1|few
CATELGTGRLGRETQYF
TGTGCCACCGAACTGGGGACAGGGAGGCTTGGGCGGGAGACCCAGTACTTC
>TRBJ2-1|TRBV15|.|few
CATSRSRQGGEQFF
TGTGCCACCAGCAGATCAAGACAGGGAGGCGAGCAGTTCTTC
>TRBJ2-7|TRBV15|.|.
CATSETGSYEQYF
TGTGCCACCAGCGAAACAGGGTCCTACGAGCAGTACTTC
>TRBJ2-2|TRBV30|.|.
CAWKNQGTGELFF
TGTGCCTGGAAGAATCAGGGGACCGGGGAGCTGTTTTTT
>TRBJ2-2|TRBV7-2|.|.
CASSAVSTLNTGELFF
TGTGCCAGCTCCGCCGTCTCTACTCTGAACACCGGGGAGCTGTTTTTT
>TRBJ1-2|TRBV5-1|.|large
CASSLGTYNNYGYTF
TGCGCCAGCAGCTTGGGGACATACAATAACTATGGCTACACCTTC
>TRBJ1-3|TRBV2|TRBD1|.
CASRRDRDRVHTIYF
TGTGCCAGCAGGCGGGACCGTGACAGGGTACACACCATATATTTT
>TRBJ1-6|TRBV28|.|.
CASSFGSGLNNSPLHF
TGTGCCAGCAGTTTTGGCAGCGGCCTGAATAATTCACCCCTCCACTTT
>TRBJ2-2|TRBV30|TRBD2|.
CALTSGSANTGELFF
TGTGCCTTGACTAGCGGGAGCGCGAACACCGGGGAGCTGTTTTTT
>TRBJ1-5|TRBV7-9|.|.
CASSPGVGRTNQPQHF
TGTGCCAGCAGCCCGGGGGTGGGCAGGACGAATCAGCCCCAGCATTTT
>TRBJ1-2|TRBV25-1|.|once
CASSDGLRALGYTF
TGTGCCAGCAGTGATGGTTTGAGGGCTCTAGGCTACACCTTC
>TRBJ1-1|TRBV21-1|.|.
CASIRGQTEAFF
TGTGCCAGCATAAGGGGACAGACTGAAGCTTTCTTT
>TRBJ1-5|TRBV27|TRBD1|.
CASSLGTALNQPQHF
TGTGCCAGCAGTTTAGGGACAGCACTTAATCAGCCCCAGCATTTT
>TRBJ1-5|TRBV19|TRBD1|.
CASRDRGGVVTSNQPQHF
TGTGCCAGTAGGGACAGGGGAGGGGTGGTCACGAGCAATCAGCCCCAGCATTTT
>TRBJ1-3|TRBV7-7|.|.
CASSQDSASGNTIYF
TGTGCCAGCAGCCAAGACAGCGCCTCTGGAAACACCATATATTTT
>TRBJ2-3|TRBV30|TRBD2|.
CAWSRLAHTDTQYF
TGTGCCTGGAGTCGACTAGCGCACACAGATACGCAGTATTTT
>TRBJ2-7|TRBV27|.|.
CASSLSLRGSYEQYF
TGTGCCAGCAGTTTGAGCCTCAGGGGTTCCTACGAGCAGTACTTC
>TRBJ2-1|TRBV6-1|.|.
CASSEGPGTYNEQFF
TGTGCCAGCAGTGAAGGACCCGGGACCTACAATGAGCAGTTCTTC
>TRBJ2-1|TRBV7-2|TRBD2|.
CASQSWAGVFNEQFF
TGTGCCAGCCAGTCCTGGGCGGGAGTGTTCAATGAGCAGTTCTTC
>TRBJ2-7|TRBV28|TRBD1|once
CASRHTGVGYYEQYF
TGTGCCAGCAGACACACAGGGGTCGGGTACTACGAGCAGTACTTC
>TRBJ2-3|TRBV7-8|TRBD2|.
CASSVGTSGSSFTDTQYF
TGTGCCAGCAGCGTCGGGACTAGCGGGAGTTCTTTCACAGATACGCAGTATTTT
>TRBJ1-4|TRBV7-9|.|.
CASSIFGGRFSATNEKLFF
TGTGCCAGCAGCATCTTCGGGGGGCGGTTTAGTGCAACTAATGAAAAACTGTTTTTT
>TRBJ1-2|TRBV6-5|TRBD1|.
CASRPTGTGVGYTF
TGTGCCAGCAGGCCCACCGGGACAGGGGTAGGCTACACCTTC
>TRBJ1-5|TRBV6-6|.|.
CASTKEGYSNQPQHF
TGTGCCAGCACTAAGGAGGGGTATAGCAATCAGCCCCAGCATTTT
>TRBJ2-5|TRBV6-1|TRBD2|.
CASSDPGLAYQETQYF
TGTGCCAGCAGTGACCCTGGACTAGCGTATCAAGAGACCCAGTACTTC
>TRBJ2-7|TRBV19|.|.
CASSMLSSYEQYF
TGTGCCAGTAGTATGCTCAGCTCCTACGAGCAGTACTTC
>TRBJ1-6|TRBV5-5|.|once
CASSPPGSNSPLHF
TGTGCCAGCAGCCCCCCAGGGTCTAATTCACCCCTCCACTTT